The 22 T cell receptor beta chains listed next were all sequenced from one sample in a study of T cells expressing NK-cell markers. Reprocessing the 5' RACE reads, TCRdb reports a single entry for every CDR3 protein and omits DNA. This sample's table has approximately 460,000 distinct CDR3 sequences. The specimen was blood T cells: a sorted CD56 or NKG2C T cell subset, CD4+ or CD8+ T cells, or bulk PBMC T cells (not recorded which). The receptors come from a woman between 18 and 70 years old in good health.

The rearrangement uses TRBV7-2 and TRBJ2-5; TCRdb's D gene call, TRBD1, goes unchecked for lack of DNA. The germline V gene encodes CDR1 SGHTA and CDR2 FQGNSA. This CDR3 has 13 amino acids. This CDR3 is CASSFPLQETQYF.

The V call is TRBV12-3 or TRBV12-4, the J call TRBJ2-3; TCRdb's assignment of TRBD1 cannot be checked, as there is no DNA. The CDR3 covers 13 residues. CDR3 in amino acids: CASSRQSRDTQYF.

V and J are TRBV7-2 and TRBJ1-1; TCRdb's assignment of TRBD1 cannot be checked, as there is no DNA. The germline gives CDR1 SGHTA, CDR2 FQGNSA. The CDR3 contains 16 residues. The chain's CDR3 is CASSLAHRVGGTEAFF.

V gene TRBV10-3 combines with J gene TRBJ2-4; with no DNA, the TCRdb D assignment of TRBD1 cannot be verified. Germline lookup yields CDR1 ENHRY and CDR2 SYGVKD. CDR3 length: 15 amino acids. This CDR3 reads CAISGTALGKNIQYF.

This sequence joins TRBV5-1 and TRBJ1-6; the D gene TCRdb calls, TRBD1, cannot be checked with no DNA. The CDR3 length is 13 residues. The germline V gene encodes CDR1 SGHRS and CDR2 YFSETQ. CDR3 sequence: CAINRTENSPLHF.

This sequence joins TRBV5-8 and TRBJ1-1; the D call of TRBD1 rests on TCRdb alone, since no DNA is present to check it. The CDR3 has 15 residues. CDR1 and CDR2 (germline): SGHTS, YDEGEE. The CDR3 is CASSRDRGGNTEAFF. The complete variable domain, with remaining parts taken from reference TRBV5-8 and TRBJ1-1, reads EAGVTQSPTHLIKTRGQQATLRCSPISGHTSVYWYQQALGLGLQFLLWYDEGEERNRGNFPPRFSGRQFPNYSSELNVNALELEDSALYLCASSRDRGGNTEAFFGQGTRLTVV.

The CDR3 spells CASSHRTGGTGELFF. The chain joins TRBV6-2 or TRBV6-3 to TRBJ2-2; absent DNA, TCRdb's TRBD1 call cannot be checked. Germline CDR1 and CDR2: MNHEY and SVGEGT. The CDR3 covers 15 residues.

The gene calls are TRBV18 and TRBJ2-3; as DNA is missing, the TRBD2 call by TCRdb cannot be tested. In germline, CDR1 is KGHSH, CDR2 LQKENI. This CDR3 is 16 amino acids long. CDR3 sequence reads: CASSPKLAGATDTQYF.

V usage is TRBV5-1 and J usage is TRBJ2-1; TCRdb outputs TRBD1, but without DNA this stays unchecked. The CDR3 contains 15 residues. Germline V gives CDR1 SGHRS, CDR2 YFSETQ. This CDR3 is CASSSPGGAYNEQFF.

The chain couples TRBV6-2 or TRBV6-3 to TRBJ2-1; TCRdb's D call of TRBD2 is untestable without DNA. Germline V gene lookup returns CDR1 MNHEY and CDR2 SVGEGT. The CDR3 is 13 amino acids. This CDR3 reads CATRDRTYNEQFF.

The chain links TRBV11-1 to TRBJ2-1; without DNA, the TCRdb call of TRBD2 cannot be checked. Germline V gene lookup returns CDR1 SGHAT and CDR2 FQDESV (reference sequence). The CDR3 is 18 amino acids. The CDR3 region is CASSLESGGLAGDNEQFF.

The gene calls are TRBV5-1 and TRBJ2-5. The CDR3 spans 13 residues. The germline V gene has CDR1 SGHRS and CDR2 YFSETQ. The CDR3 here is CASSLGSQETQYF.

V gene TRBV20-1 combines with J gene TRBJ2-5; TCRdb reports TRBD2, a call that lacks DNA to check it against. Per germline, CDR1 DFQATT and CDR2 SNEGSKA (reference sequence). This CDR3 has 12 residues. The CDR3 protein is CSARRGGETQYF.

The rearrangement joins TRBV4-1 to TRBJ2-3; TCRdb calls TRBD1, which cannot be checked without DNA. This CDR3 is 16 amino acids long. The germline V gene has CDR1 MGHRA and CDR2 YSYEKL. CDR3 sequence: CASSQGGRRTSDTQYF.

This chain uses TRBV7-2 with TRBJ1-4. CDR3 length equals 14 residues. Germline loops: CDR1 SGHTA, CDR2 FQGNSA. The CDR3 loop reads CASSLDGVWEKLFF.

The chain combines TRBV6-2 or TRBV6-3 with TRBJ2-5; TCRdb proposes TRBD2, but this gene call is untestable without DNA. Germline V gives CDR1 MNHEY, CDR2 SVGEGT. The CDR3 extends over 15 amino acids. CDR3: CASSYSGGLQETQYF.

This sequence joins TRBV3-1 and TRBJ2-6. Per the germline V gene, CDR1 is LGHDT and CDR2 is YNNKEL (reference sequence). CDR3 length equals 15 residues. CDR3 region: CASSPEESGANVLTF.

This chain uses TRBV6-2 or TRBV6-3 with TRBJ2-5; the D call from TCRdb, TRBD2, cannot be confirmed without DNA. The CDR3 spans 15 residues. Germline V gene lookup returns CDR1 MNHEY and CDR2 SVGEGT. The CDR3 here is CASSPGTSLGETQYF.

This chain joins TRBV20-1 and TRBJ2-1; TCRdb calls TRBD2, which cannot be checked without DNA. Germline CDR1 is DFQATT and CDR2 is SNEGSKA (reference sequence). There are 13 residues in the CDR3. The chain's CDR3 is CSVREGRVDEQFF.

V usage is TRBV27 and J usage is TRBJ1-5; TCRdb's D call, TRBD1, is unchecked because there is no DNA. CDR1 and CDR2 from the germline V gene are MNHEY and SMNVEV (reference sequence). The CDR3 is made up of 15 amino acids. CDR3 in amino acids: CASSLETGGSQPQHF.

The J gene is TRBJ2-1, the V gene TRBV27; the D gene TCRdb calls, TRBD2, cannot be checked with no DNA. The germline CDR1 and CDR2 sequences are MNHEY and SMNVEV (reference sequence). The CDR3 spans 14 residues. The CDR3 sequence: CASRSGLAANEQFF.

The CDR3: CASSVAKGELFF. The rearrangement joins TRBV9 to TRBJ2-2. CDR1 SGDLS and CDR2 YYNGEE come from the germline V gene. The CDR3 consists of 12 residues.